This T cell receptor (beta chain) was captured by sequencing in a study of blood T cell repertoires in COVID-19. TCRdb keeps only in-frame clones here, not all; method: immunoSEQ multiplex PCR. The sample has under 200,000 clones; 65% to 85% are singletons. The CDR3 runs to 15 residues. Trimming left V 3 bases short and J 6 bases short, with 15 bases between. Per the germline V gene, CDR1 is KGHSH and CDR2 is LQKENI. This TCR came from a woman in her thirties or forties with acute COVID-19. V gene TRBV18 combines with J gene TRBJ2-1; D possibly corresponds to TRBD2 (5 bases). The sample was PBMCs or T cells enriched from blood (not recorded which). The CDR3 sequence: CASSPLRESGNEQFF. DNA for the CDR3: TGTGCCAGCTCACCTCTACGGGAAAGCGGCAATGAGCAGTTCTTC.